The 3 T cell receptor beta chains listed next were all sequenced from one sample in a study of blood T cells in healthy people across ages. Alongside a J-beta primer mix, a sample-barcoded 5' primer served in a second PCR lasting about 6 to 11 cycles. TCRdb re-called the 5' RACE reads with MiXCR, one entry per CDR3 protein. The table records over 1,500,000 distinct CDR3 sequences, roughly two fifths of them present only once. Sequenced input: blood. These receptors were taken from a human donor in good health.

J is TRBJ2-5 and V is TRBV5-1, with D tentatively TRBD2 (7 bases). Trimming cost V 1 base and J 3 bases, with 13 bases left between them. The CDR3 sequence is 15 residues long. Germline CDR1 and CDR2: SGHRS and YFSETQ. The CDR3 loop reads CASSLMAGAEETQYF. CDR3 DNA: TGCGCCAGCAGCTTGATGGCGGGGGCGGAAGAGACCCAGTACTTC.

The V and J genes are TRBV20-1 and TRBJ2-5; tentative D call: TRBD1 (6 bases). Trimming cost V 5 bases and J 1 base, with 26 bases left between them. CDR3 length: 18 residues. CDR1 and CDR2 (germline): DFQATT, SNEGSKA (reference sequence). For the CDR3, the DNA is TGCAGTGCTCCCTCCGGACAGTGGGGCGGGTATAGCCAAGAGACCCAGTACTTC. This encodes CSAPSGQWGGYSQETQYF.

The chain uses TRBV28 and TRBJ1-3, with D uncertain. From germline, CDR1 is MDHEN and CDR2 SYDVKM. V shed 5 bases and J shed 4 bases, with 12 bases lying between them. This CDR3 contains 14 residues. The CDR3 reads CASSTTVEGNTIYF. CDR3 nucleotide sequence: TGTGCCAGCAGTACTACGGTGGAGGGAAACACCATATATTTT.